These T cell receptor beta chains were read from a single sample in a study of blood T cell repertoires in COVID-19. The repertoire was sequenced with immunoSEQ multiplex PCR; TCRdb's copy has only in-frame clones and lacks some. The table has about 480,000 clones, around 87% seen once; the top ten hold 1.5% to 2%. Source material: PBMCs or T cells enriched from blood (not recorded which). The receptors were gathered from a woman between 40 and 50 years old who had recovered from COVID-19. CDR3s include the opening cysteine and the closing phenylalanine or tryptophan. D genes are given only for firm matches. The size of a clone is reported for some rows only, either as once, few or many, or as a class for expanded clones.

len	abundance	v_gene	d_gene	j_gene	CDR3nt	CDR3aa
13	NA	TRBV7-2	NA	TRBJ1-3	TGTGCCAGCTCGAGTGCTCATGGAAACACCATATATTTT	CASSSAHGNTIYF
16	once	TRBV30	TRBD1	TRBJ1-1	TGTGCCTGGAGTGTACCAGGGACAGGGTTCGGCACTGAAGCTTTCTTT	CAWSVPGTGFGTEAFF
12	NA	TRBV11-2	NA	TRBJ2-1	TGTGCCAGCAGCTTAGGTACGACAGAGCAGTTCTTC	CASSLGTTEQFF
14	NA	TRBV29-1	TRBD1	TRBJ1-5	TGCAGCGCCCGGGGGACAGATAGCAATCAGCCCCAGCATTTT	CSARGTDSNQPQHF
12	NA	TRBV12-3/TRBV12-4	TRBD2	TRBJ2-7	TGTGCCAGCAGTTTCAGCGGGGAACTGAGGGCCTTC	CASSFSGELRAF
15	NA	TRBV6-2/TRBV6-3	TRBD1	TRBJ2-3	TGTGCCAGCAGTGGAGGACAGGCGAGCACAGATACGCAGTATTTT	CASSGGQASTDTQYF
15	NA	TRBV19	TRBD1	TRBJ2-1	TGTGCCAGAGGACAGGGAGTTATTGTCTTTAATGAGCAGTTCTTC	CARGQGVIVFNEQFF
14	NA	TRBV9	NA	TRBJ2-1	TGTGCCAGCAGCGTAGGGTGGGGGGACAATGAGCAGTTCTTC	CASSVGWGDNEQFF
13	NA	TRBV11-2	NA	TRBJ2-6	TGTGCCAGCAGCCCCCTAGGGGCCAACGTCCTGACTTTC	CASSPLGANVLTF
16	few	TRBV11-3	TRBD2	TRBJ2-1	TGTGCCAGCAGCTTGCGGGGTAGCGGGAGAGGGGATGAGCAGTTCTTC	CASSLRGSGRGDEQFF